This T cell receptor (beta chain) was profiled in a study of graft-versus-host responses after intestinal transplantation. Study summary: Multivisceral, liver-intestinal, or isolated intestinal transplants were performed in recipients. Points from the study as a whole: Detected in recipient marrow were GvH clones, some of which were first observed in ileum or blood. Some patients had graft-donor T cell macrochimerism. In their allografts, the ratios of graft-versus-host to host-versus-graft T cell clones were high.

Profiling relied on immunoSEQ multiplex PCR, and the TCRdb table lists in-frame clones only, not all of them. The data contain 95,000 to 150,000 clones, 80% to 95% of them singletons. This CDR3 region has 16 residues. Germline-derived CDR1 and CDR2 are SGHTA and FQGNSA. Losses at the gene ends were 2 bases for V and 4 bases for J; bases not matched to a gene: 10. A note on this clone: What it binds is unknown.

Specimen: unstimulated CD4+ T cells sorted from spleen or lymph node cells, collected before intestinal transplant. The chain links TRBV7-2 to TRBJ1-2; 7 positions agree with TRBD1. This clonotype was sampled from a human donor who received an intestinal transplant. The CDR3 DNA reads as TGTGCCAGCAGCTTAAGGTCGACAGGGTCTGGCTATGGCTACACCTTC. Translating gives CASSLRSTGSGYGYTF.